The entry that follows covers one T cell receptor beta chain sequence. Its antigen is as yet unknown. The sample comes from a study of post-analysis software for immune sequencing data. For the study at large: Patients had relapsing-remitting, secondary progressive or progressive-relapsing multiple sclerosis; some lacked subtype. Study findings and constraints: Included in a set of about 5 TRBV segments more frequent in patients than controls were TRBV5-6, TRBV5-1 and TRBV20-1. There was significantly lower normalized Chao1 diversity in multiple sclerosis patients than in controls.

V gave up 8 bases and J gave up 7 bases, with 20 bases separating them. The CDR3 runs to 13 residues. Germline V gene sequence: CDR1 GTSNPN, CDR2 SVGIG (reference sequence). Included in the TCR beta cDNA libraries were unique molecular identifiers. Around 460,000 cDNA molecules came from about 1 to 10 million T cells. One entry per CDR3 protein results from TCRdb running MiXCR on the PCR reads. The sample lists roughly 150,000 distinct CDR3 sequences; approximately 35% were seen once. This chain links TRBV30 with TRBJ1-2, with D possibly TRBD1 on 6 matching bases. Sequencing was performed on blood, taken after autologous hematopoietic stem cell transplantation. The receptor was isolated from a girl aged 5-17 years with multiple sclerosis. As DNA, the CDR3 is TGTGCCCAGGGGAGGGGAGAGTCTTCTGGCTACACCTTC. The encoded protein is CAQGRGESSGYTF.